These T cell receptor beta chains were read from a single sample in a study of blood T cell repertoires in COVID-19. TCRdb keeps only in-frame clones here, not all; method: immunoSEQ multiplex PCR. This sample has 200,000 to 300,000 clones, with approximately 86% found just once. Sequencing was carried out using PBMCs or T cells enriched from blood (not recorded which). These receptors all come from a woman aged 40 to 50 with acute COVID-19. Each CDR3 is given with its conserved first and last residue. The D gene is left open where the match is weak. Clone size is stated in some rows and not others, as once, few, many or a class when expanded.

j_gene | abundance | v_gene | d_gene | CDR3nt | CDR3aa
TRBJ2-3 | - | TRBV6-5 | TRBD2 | TGTGCCAGCAATGCGGGAGGGTCAGATACGCAGTATTTT | CASNAGGSDTQYF
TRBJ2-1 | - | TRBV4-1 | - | TGCGCCAGCAGCCAATCCCCGACTAGTCTGTCCAACGATGAGCAGTTCTTC | CASSQSPTSLSNDEQFF
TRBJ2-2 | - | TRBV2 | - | TGTGCCAGCAGTGATGGGCAGGGCTGGACCGGGGAGCTGTTTTTT | CASSDGQGWTGELFF
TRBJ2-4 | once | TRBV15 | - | TGTGCCACCAGCAGAGACCCCTCCGGCAGCGGCAAAAACATTCAGTACTTC | CATSRDPSGSGKNIQYF
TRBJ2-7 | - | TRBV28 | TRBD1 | TGTGCCAGCAGTCAACCCGGGACAGCTTACGAGCAGTACTTC | CASSQPGTAYEQYF
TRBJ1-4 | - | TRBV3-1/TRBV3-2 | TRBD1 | TGTGCCAGCAGCCACTCCACAGGGGAACTGTTTTTT | CASSHSTGELFF
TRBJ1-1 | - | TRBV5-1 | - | TGCGCCAGCAGCTCGACTGGGAACACTGAAGCTTTCTTT | CASSSTGNTEAFF
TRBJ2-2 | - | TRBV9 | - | TGTGCCAGCAGCGTAGATCCCAGGGGCTCTGGGGAGCTGTTTTTT | CASSVDPRGSGELFF
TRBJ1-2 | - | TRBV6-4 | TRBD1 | TGTGCCAGCAGGCAGGACAGGGGGGCCAACTATGGCTACACCTTC | CASRQDRGANYGYTF
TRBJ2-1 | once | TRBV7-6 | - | TGTGCCAGCAGCCCTCTTAGTGAGCGGAGTACCTACAATGAGCAGTTCTTC | CASSPLSERSTYNEQFF
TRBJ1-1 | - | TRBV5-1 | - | TGCGCCAGCAGCTTGGGGGAGGAGGTGCCTGAAGCTTTCTTT | CASSLGEEVPEAFF
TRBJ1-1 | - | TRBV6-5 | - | TGTGCCAGTCTCACCGGGGTGTTAACTGAAGCTTTCTTT | CASLTGVLTEAFF
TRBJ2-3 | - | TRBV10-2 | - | TGCGCCAGCAGGCAGGGCTTAGAAAGGGATACGCAGTATTTT | CASRQGLERDTQYF
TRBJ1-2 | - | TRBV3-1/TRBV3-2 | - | TGTGCCAGCAGCCAAGATAACAGTGGAGGCGGCTACACCTTC | CASSQDNSGGGYTF
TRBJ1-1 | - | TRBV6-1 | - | TGTGCCAGCAGTGAAACAACCGTTATGAACACTGAAGCTTTCTTT | CASSETTVMNTEAFF
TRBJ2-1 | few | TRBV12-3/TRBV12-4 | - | TGTGCCAGCAGTTACGAGAAGAATGAGCAGTTCTTC | CASSYEKNEQFF
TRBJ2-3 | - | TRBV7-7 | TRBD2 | TGTGCTAGCAGCACGACTAGCGGGCCGGGGGGCACGCAGTATTTT | CASSTTSGPGGTQYF
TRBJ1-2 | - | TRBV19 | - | TGTGCCAGTACCCTCCAGGTACCCCCCTATGGCTACACCTTC | CASTLQVPPYGYTF
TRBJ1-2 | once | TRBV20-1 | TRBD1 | TGCAGTGCTAGTTCCGGACAGGGACTCAATGGCTACACCTTC | CSASSGQGLNGYTF
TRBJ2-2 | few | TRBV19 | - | TGTGCCAGTAAGAGGTCGAGCACCGGGGAGCTGTTTTTT | CASKRSSTGELFF
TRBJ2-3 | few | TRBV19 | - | TGTGCCAGTAGTAGACAGATGGACACAGATACGCAGTATTTT | CASSRQMDTDTQYF
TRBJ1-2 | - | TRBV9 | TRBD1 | TGTGCCAGCAGTAAGGACAGGGCCCCTGCTGGCTACACCTTC | CASSKDRAPAGYTF
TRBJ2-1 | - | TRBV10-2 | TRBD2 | TGCGCCAGCACCTCCCCTCGGACTAGCGGGAGACAGAGCTCCTACAATGAGCAGTTCTTC | CASTSPRTSGRQSSYNEQFF
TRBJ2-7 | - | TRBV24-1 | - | TGTGCCACCAGTGATGGACAGTGGGGGGGTACGAGCGAGCAGTACTTC | CATSDGQWGGTSEQYF
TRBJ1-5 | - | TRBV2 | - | TGTGCCAGCAGTGGGGAGGGGAATCAGCCCCAGCATTTT | CASSGEGNQPQHF
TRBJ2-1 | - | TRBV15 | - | TGTGCCACCAGCAGAGATCAGAGCGGCCGCAATGAGCAGTTCTTC | CATSRDQSGRNEQFF